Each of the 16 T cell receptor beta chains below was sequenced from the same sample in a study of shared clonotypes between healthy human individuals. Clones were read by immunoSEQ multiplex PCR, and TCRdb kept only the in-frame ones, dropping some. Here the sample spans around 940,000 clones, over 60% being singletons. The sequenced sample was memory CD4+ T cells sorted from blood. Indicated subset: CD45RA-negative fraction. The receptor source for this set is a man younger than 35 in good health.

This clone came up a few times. This CDR3 reads CASSRLSGGAYEQFF. CDR3 in DNA: TGTGCCAGCAGTCGCCTTAGCGGGGGGGCCTATGAGCAGTTCTTC. V usage is TRBV28 and J usage is TRBJ2-1, with 11 bases identical to TRBD2. V lost 5 bases, J lost 8 bases, and 8 bases stayed unmatched. The CDR3 is 15 amino acids. Germline CDR1 reads MDHEN; CDR2 reads SYDVKM.

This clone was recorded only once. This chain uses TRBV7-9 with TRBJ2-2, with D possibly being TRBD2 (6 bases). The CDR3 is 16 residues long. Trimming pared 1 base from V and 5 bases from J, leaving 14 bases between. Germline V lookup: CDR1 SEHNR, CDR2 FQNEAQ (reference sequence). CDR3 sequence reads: CASSLGRGDFTGELFF. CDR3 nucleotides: TGTGCCAGCAGCTTAGGCCGCGGGGACTTTACCGGGGAGCTGTTTTTT.

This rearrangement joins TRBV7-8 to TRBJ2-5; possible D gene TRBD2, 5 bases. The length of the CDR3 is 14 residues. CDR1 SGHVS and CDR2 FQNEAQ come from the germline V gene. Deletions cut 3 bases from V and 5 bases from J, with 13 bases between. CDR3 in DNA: TGTGCCAGCAGCTTGGTCGGAGGTCCGGAGACCCAGTACTTC. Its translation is CASSLVGGPETQYF.

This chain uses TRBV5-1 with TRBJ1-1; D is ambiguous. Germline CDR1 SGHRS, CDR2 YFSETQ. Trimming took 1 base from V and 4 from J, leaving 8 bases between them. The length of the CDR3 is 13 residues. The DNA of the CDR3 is TGCGCCAGCAGCTTGCTGGATACCACTGAAGCTTTCTTT. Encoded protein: CASSLLDTTEAFF.

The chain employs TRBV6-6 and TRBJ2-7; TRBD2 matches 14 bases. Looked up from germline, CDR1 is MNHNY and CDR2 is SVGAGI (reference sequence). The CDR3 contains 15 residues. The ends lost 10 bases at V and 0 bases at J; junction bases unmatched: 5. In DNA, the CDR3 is TGTGCCACCACAGGGACTAGCGGGAGCTCCTACGAGCAGTACTTC. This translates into CATTGTSGSSYEQYF.

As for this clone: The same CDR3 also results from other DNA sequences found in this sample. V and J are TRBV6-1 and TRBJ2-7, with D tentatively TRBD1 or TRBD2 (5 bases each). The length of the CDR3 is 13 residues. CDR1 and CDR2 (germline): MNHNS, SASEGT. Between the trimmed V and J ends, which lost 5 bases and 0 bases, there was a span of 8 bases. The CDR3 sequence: CASSRDPSYEQYF. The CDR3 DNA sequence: TGTGCCAGCAGTCGGGACCCCTCCTACGAGCAGTACTTC.

CDR3 in DNA: TGCGCCAGCAGCTTGGCAGAGGGGGGGACCTACGAGCAGTACTTC. It is translated as CASSLAEGGTYEQYF. The rearrangement uses TRBV5-1 and TRBJ2-7, with a possible D match to TRBD2 (7 bases). V was shortened by 0 bases and J by 2 bases, with 12 bases between the two germline ends. The CDR3 spans 15 residues. CDR1 is SGHRS, CDR2 YFSETQ, per germline. Variable domain in full (rest from reference TRBV5-1 and TRBJ2-7): KAGVTQTPRYLIKTRGQQVTLSCSPISGHRSVSWYQQTPGQGLQFLFEYFSETQRNKGNFPGRFSGRQFSNSRSEMNVSTLELGDSALYLCASSLAEGGTYEQYFGPGTRLTVT.

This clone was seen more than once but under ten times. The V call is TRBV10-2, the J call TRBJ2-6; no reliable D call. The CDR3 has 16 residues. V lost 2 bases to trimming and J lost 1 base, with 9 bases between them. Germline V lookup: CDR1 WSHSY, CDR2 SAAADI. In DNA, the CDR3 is TGCGCCAGCAGTGAGCCCGAGCGTTCTGGGGCCAACGTCCTGACTTTC. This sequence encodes CASSEPERSGANVLTF.

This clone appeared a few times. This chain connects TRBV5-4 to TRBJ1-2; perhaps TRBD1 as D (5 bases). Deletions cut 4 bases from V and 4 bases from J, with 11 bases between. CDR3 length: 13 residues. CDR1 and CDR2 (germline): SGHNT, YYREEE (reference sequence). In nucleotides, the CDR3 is TGTGCCAGCAGCGCGGACGGGACCTATGGCTACACCTTC. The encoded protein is CASSADGTYGYTF.

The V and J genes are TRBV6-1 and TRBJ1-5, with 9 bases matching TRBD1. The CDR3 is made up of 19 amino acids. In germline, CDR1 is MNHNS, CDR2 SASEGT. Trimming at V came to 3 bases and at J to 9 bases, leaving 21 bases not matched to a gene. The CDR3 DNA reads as TGTGCCAGCAGTGAGTCGGGACAGGGCCTCGGAGTGAACGCGCGGCCCCAGCATTTT. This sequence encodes CASSESGQGLGVNARPQHF.

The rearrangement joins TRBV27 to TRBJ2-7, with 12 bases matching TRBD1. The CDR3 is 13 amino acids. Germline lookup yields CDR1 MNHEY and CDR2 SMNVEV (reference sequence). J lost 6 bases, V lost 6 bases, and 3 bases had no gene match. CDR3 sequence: CASRGTGGREQYF. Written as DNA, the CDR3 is TGTGCCAGCAGGGGGACAGGGGGCCGCGAGCAGTACTTC.

Written as DNA, the CDR3 is TGTGCCTGGAGTGATCCGAGGGGCCTCTCCACTGAAGCTTTCTTT. It yields the protein CAWSDPRGLSTEAFF. V usage is TRBV30 and J usage is TRBJ1-1, with D possibly being TRBD1 (5 bases). The CDR3 sequence is 15 residues long. Germline V CDR1 and CDR2: GTSNPN, SVGIG (reference sequence). V lost 1 base to trimming and J lost 4 bases, with 16 bases between them.

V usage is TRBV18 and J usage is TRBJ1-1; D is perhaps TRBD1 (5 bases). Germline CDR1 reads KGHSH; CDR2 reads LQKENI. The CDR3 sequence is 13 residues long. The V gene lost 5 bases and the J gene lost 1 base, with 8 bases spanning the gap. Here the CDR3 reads CASSTTGNTEAFF. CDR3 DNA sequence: TGTGCCAGCTCAACTACAGGGAACACTGAAGCTTTCTTT. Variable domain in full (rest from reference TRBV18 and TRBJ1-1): NAGVMQNPRHLVRRRGQEARLRCSPMKGHSHVYWYRQLPEEGLKFMVYLQKENIIDESGMPKERFSAEFPKEGPSILRIQQVVRGDSAAYFCASSTTGNTEAFFGQGTRLTVV.

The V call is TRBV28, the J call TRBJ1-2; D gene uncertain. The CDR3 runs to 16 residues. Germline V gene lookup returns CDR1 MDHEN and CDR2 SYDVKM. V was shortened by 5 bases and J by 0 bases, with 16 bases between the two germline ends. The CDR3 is CASSLSYGRTNYGYTF. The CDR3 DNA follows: TGTGCCAGCAGTCTTTCATATGGGCGGACTAACTATGGCTACACCTTC.

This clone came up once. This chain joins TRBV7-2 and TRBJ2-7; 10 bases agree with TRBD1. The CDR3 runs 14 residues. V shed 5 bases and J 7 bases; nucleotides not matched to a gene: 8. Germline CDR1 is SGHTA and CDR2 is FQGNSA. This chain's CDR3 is CASSGGTGAREQYF. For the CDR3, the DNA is TGTGCCAGCAGCGGCGGGACAGGGGCTAGAGAGCAGTACTTC.

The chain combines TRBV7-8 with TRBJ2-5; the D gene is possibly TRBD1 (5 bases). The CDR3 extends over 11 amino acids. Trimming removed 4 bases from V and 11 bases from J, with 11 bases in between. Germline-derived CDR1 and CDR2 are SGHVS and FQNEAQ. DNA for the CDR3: TGTGCCAGCAGCTCAGGGCCAGTTCAGTACTTC. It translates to CASSSGPVQYF.